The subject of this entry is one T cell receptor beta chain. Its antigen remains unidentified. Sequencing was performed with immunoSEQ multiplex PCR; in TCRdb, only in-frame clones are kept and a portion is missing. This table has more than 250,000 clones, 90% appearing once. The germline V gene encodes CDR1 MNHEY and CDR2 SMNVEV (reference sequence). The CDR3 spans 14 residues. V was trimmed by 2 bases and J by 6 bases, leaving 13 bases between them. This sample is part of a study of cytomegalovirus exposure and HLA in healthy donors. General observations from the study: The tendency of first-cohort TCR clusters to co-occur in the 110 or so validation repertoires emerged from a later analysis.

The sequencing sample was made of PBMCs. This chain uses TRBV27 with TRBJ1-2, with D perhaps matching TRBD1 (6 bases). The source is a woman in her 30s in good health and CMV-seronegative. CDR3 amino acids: CASSLGRGTDGYTF. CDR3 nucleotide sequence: TGTGCCAGCAGTTTAGGTAGGGGGACGGATGGCTACACCTTC.